These 27 T cell receptor beta chains share one sample of origin, sequenced in a study of T cell repertoires in cytomegalovirus infection. One entry per CDR3 protein results from TCRdb running MiXCR on the reads. The sample holds around 490,000 distinct CDR3 sequences, about a quarter seen once. Source material: PBMCs. The receptors shown here come from a human donor in good health (CMV status not recorded). Some clones in this sample may be carry-over from other donors' samples.

CDR3: CASSYPGYGYTF. The CDR3 DNA is TGTGCCAGCAGTTACCCAGGGTATGGCTACACCTTC. The J gene is TRBJ1-2, the V gene TRBV6-2 or TRBV6-3; perhaps TRBD1 as D (5 bases). V was cut by 2 bases and J by 5 bases, with 6 bases left in between. The CDR3 sequence is 12 residues long. Germline values: CDR1 MNHEY, CDR2 SVGEGT.

This clonotype has a handful of counts. The CDR3 sequence is CASSEFGELFF. CDR3 bases: TGTGCCAGCAGTGAATTCGGGGAGCTGTTTTTT. The chain is built from TRBV6-1 and TRBJ2-2; the D is unclear. The CDR3 runs to 11 residues. Per the germline V gene, CDR1 is MNHNS and CDR2 is SASEGT. V was clipped by 2 bases and J by 7 bases, with 2 bases between them.

This sequence joins TRBV19 and TRBJ2-5; D assignment may be TRBD1 or TRBD2 (5 bases each). V dropped 7 bases and J dropped 0 bases, with 15 bases sitting between them. Germline assignment: CDR1 LNHDA and CDR2 SQIVND (reference sequence). The CDR3 is 15 residues long. The CDR3 bases are TGTGCCAGTAAATCGGGGCAGGGTTACCAAGAGACCCAGTACTTC. This sequence encodes CASKSGQGYQETQYF.

This clonotype was picked up a small number of times. The chain uses TRBV29-1 and TRBJ2-3; D unclear. Trimming removed 4 bases at V and 1 base at J, with 24 bases between. This CDR3 has 18 residues. Germline lookup yields CDR1 SQVTM and CDR2 ANQGSEA. Written as DNA, the CDR3 is TGCAGCGTTGTCTCAGGTATCAACTCAGCGTTTGGCACAGATACGCAGTATTTT. It translates to CSVVSGINSAFGTDTQYF.

There are many counts of this clonotype. The V and J genes are TRBV7-2 and TRBJ1-5, with TRBD1 matching 12 bases. V lost 5 bases to trimming and J lost 7 bases; unmatched junction nucleotides: 3. Germline assignment: CDR1 SGHTA and CDR2 FQGNSA. CDR3 size: 14 residues. The CDR3 protein is CASSGTGGGQPQHF. The DNA for the CDR3 is TGTGCCAGCAGCGGGACAGGGGGCGGGCAGCCCCAGCATTTT.

On this clonotype: A much larger clone differs by one base, so this may be a read error. This sequence joins TRBV7-2 and TRBJ2-7, with 8 bases identical to TRBD2. The germline V gene encodes CDR1 SGHTA and CDR2 FQGNSA. CDR3 length: 14 residues. The ends lost 2 bases at V and 5 bases at J; junction bases unmatched: 5. CDR3 sequence: CASSLYAGGHEQYV. The CDR3 DNA is TGTGCCAGCAGCTTATACGCGGGGGGCCACGAGCAGTACGTC.

The rearrangement joins TRBV12-3 or TRBV12-4 to TRBJ1-2; perhaps TRBD1 as D (5 bases). The CDR3 is 13 amino acids. V lost 2 bases and J 8 bases, leaving 12 bases between the germline ends. The CDR3 DNA reads as TGTGCCAGCAGTTTATCAGGGATCAGCGGCTACACCTTC. Translating it yields CASSLSGISGYTF.

The chain links TRBV11-2 to TRBJ2-1, with 8 positions matching TRBD2. CDR3 length: 16 amino acids. In germline, CDR1 is SGHAT, CDR2 FQNNGV. Trimming took 5 bases from V and 7 from J; bases not matched to a gene: 13. The CDR3 sequence is CASSQPPAGVGNEQFF. Written as DNA, the CDR3 is TGTGCCAGCAGCCAACCCCCAGCGGGAGTCGGGAATGAGCAGTTCTTC.

This clonotype appeared a few times. The chain carries TRBV6-2 or TRBV6-3 and TRBJ2-1; D possibly corresponds to TRBD2 (6 bases). From germline, CDR1 is MNHEY and CDR2 SVGEGT. The CDR3 has 18 amino acids. V lost 2 bases to trimming and J lost 1 base, with 18 bases between them. CDR3 DNA sequence: TGTGCCAGCAGTTACCCCCGGGTAGCGGTGGGTTCCTACAATGAGCAGTTCTTC. It codes for CASSYPRVAVGSYNEQFF.

This clonotype was found a few times. V and J are TRBV28 and TRBJ2-5; D possibly matches TRBD1 or TRBD2 (5 bases each). CDR1 MDHEN and CDR2 SYDVKM come from the germline V gene. V dropped 5 bases and J dropped 3 bases, with 10 bases sitting between them. The CDR3 length is 13 residues. Here the CDR3 DNA reads TGTGCCAGCAGTCGGGACGGAGAAGAGACCCAGTACTTC. This sequence encodes CASSRDGEETQYF.

This clonotype has a count of ten or more. The chain combines TRBV28 with TRBJ2-1, with 9 bases fitting TRBD2. The CDR3 spans 15 residues. Trimming cost V 4 bases and J 4 bases; bases outside gene matches: 5. Germline V lookup: CDR1 MDHEN, CDR2 SYDVKM. The CDR3 DNA reads as TGTGCCAGCAGTTCCGGGACTAGCCCTTACAATGAGCAGTTCTTC. Its translation: CASSSGTSPYNEQFF.

The chain joins TRBV20-1 to TRBJ2-3; D might be TRBD1 (5 bases). The CDR3 spans 14 residues. V shed 7 bases and J shed 1 base, with 15 bases lying between them. Germline V gene sequence: CDR1 DFQATT, CDR2 SNEGSKA (reference sequence). The CDR3 is CSVYRTPGTDTQYF. DNA of the CDR3: TGCAGTGTCTACAGGACCCCCGGCACAGATACGCAGTATTTT.

This clonotype has just a few counts. This chain joins TRBV19 and TRBJ1-2; weak D call: TRBD1 (5 bases). Germline lookup yields CDR1 LNHDA and CDR2 SQIVND (reference sequence). V lost 3 bases to trimming and J lost 6 bases, with 20 bases between them. The CDR3 has 16 residues. CDR3 DNA: TGTGCCAGTAGTATCCCGGGACCGACAAGGGAAAATGGCTACACCTTC. Translating it yields CASSIPGPTRENGYTF.

This clonotype has just a few counts. V gene TRBV14 combines with J gene TRBJ2-5; 10 positions agree with TRBD2. This CDR3 spans 16 amino acids. Germline values: CDR1 SGHDN, CDR2 FVKESK. V gave up 1 base and J gave up 0 bases; unmatched junction bases: 2. CDR3: CASSQGGLANQETQYF. For the CDR3, the DNA is TGTGCCAGCAGCCAAGGGGGACTAGCGAACCAAGAGACCCAGTACTTC.

This clonotype was recorded a few times. This sequence joins TRBV28 and TRBJ1-5; 8 bases map to TRBD1. The CDR3 totals 15 residues. Looked up from germline, CDR1 is MDHEN and CDR2 is SYDVKM. V dropped 1 base and J dropped 7; count of bases not matched to a gene: 6. The CDR3 nucleotides are TGTGCCAGCAGTTTATTGGACAGGGAACAGCAGCCCCAGCATTTT. Protein product: CASSLLDREQQPQHF.

This clonotype showed up many times. The rearrangement uses TRBV27 and TRBJ2-1; D perhaps matches TRBD1 (6 bases). Germline V gene sequence: CDR1 MNHEY, CDR2 SMNVEV (reference sequence). V was shortened by 0 bases and J by 6 bases, with 15 bases between the two germline ends. This CDR3 region has 16 residues. The chain's CDR3 is CASSLSKGVISNEQFF. The CDR3 DNA sequence: TGTGCCAGCAGTTTATCTAAGGGGGTAATTTCCAATGAGCAGTTCTTC.

As DNA, the CDR3 is TGTGCCAGCAGCTTATTGGGGACTAGCGGGGCCAACGAGCAGTTCTTC. Its translation: CASSLLGTSGANEQFF. The genes are TRBV7-3 and TRBJ2-1; TRBD2 aligns across 13 bases. CDR3 length equals 16 residues. CDR1 and CDR2 from the germline V gene are SGHTA and FQGTGA. The V gene end was trimmed by 2 bases and the J gene end by 10 bases; junction bases not matched to a gene: 8.

The chain links TRBV12-3 or TRBV12-4 to TRBJ1-5; D unclear. V was pared by 3 bases and J by 0 bases, with 15 bases between. There are 17 residues in the CDR3. The CDR3 spells CASSFIGQDYSNQPQHF. The CDR3 DNA reads as TGTGCCAGCAGTTTTATAGGGCAGGACTATAGCAATCAGCCCCAGCATTTT.

The V and J genes are TRBV11-2 and TRBJ2-3, with D unclear. This CDR3 has 14 residues. Trimming left V 3 bases short and J 1 base short, with 8 bases between. CDR1 and CDR2 from the germline V gene are SGHAT and FQNNGV. CDR3 loop: CASSLTGRTDTQYF. DNA of the CDR3: TGTGCCAGCAGCTTGACGGGTCGCACAGATACGCAGTATTTT.

The V gene is TRBV7-6, the J gene TRBJ2-1; TRBD1 might be the D (6 bases). Germline V CDR1 and CDR2: SGHVS, FNYEAQ. V lost 3 bases to trimming and J lost 7 bases, with 19 bases between them. The CDR3 consists of 16 residues. Here the CDR3 reads CASSFSQGSSRNEQFF. In nucleotides, the CDR3 is TGTGCCAGCAGCTTTAGTCAGGGGTCCTCTCGGAATGAGCAGTTCTTC.

This clonotype was seen a handful of times. V usage is TRBV11-2 and J usage is TRBJ2-7; D remains unclear. The CDR3 is made up of 13 amino acids. The V end lost 7 bases, the J end lost 4 bases, and 14 bases lay between the germline ends. Per the germline V gene, CDR1 is SGHAT and CDR2 is FQNNGV. The CDR3 sequence is CASTGLGSYEQYV. The CDR3 DNA reads as TGTGCCAGCACCGGCTTGGGTAGTTACGAGCAGTACGTC.

The J gene is TRBJ1-6, the V gene TRBV6-8; possibly TRBD1 for D (5 bases). The V gene lost 0 bases and the J gene lost 9 bases, with 18 bases spanning the gap. The CDR3 covers 17 residues. CDR1 is MNHGY, CDR2 SAAAGT, per germline. For the CDR3, the DNA is TGTGCCAGCAGTTACTCGAACAGGCGGCTCGGGGGTTCACCCCTCCACTTT. Translation: CASSYSNRRLGGSPLHF.

This clonotype showed up just a few times. The chain is built from TRBV6-1 and TRBJ2-7, with TRBD2 identical over 9 bases. V lost 5 bases and J lost 3; bases outside the gene matches: 8. The CDR3 is made up of 15 amino acids. Looked up from germline, CDR1 is MNHNS and CDR2 is SASEGT. The CDR3 nucleotides are TGTGCCAGCAGTTCCGATAGCGGGAGCCACTACGAGCAGTACTTC. This codes for CASSSDSGSHYEQYF.

In its sample, this clonotype was seen many times. The V and J genes are TRBV28 and TRBJ2-6; 7 positions agree with TRBD2. The CDR3 consists of 17 residues. Looked up from germline, CDR1 is MDHEN and CDR2 is SYDVKM. The V segment lost 1 base and the J segment 0 bases; nucleotides outside the gene matches: 3. DNA of the CDR3: TGTGCCAGCAGTTTATCGACTAGCTTCTCTGGGGCCAACGTCCTGACTTTC. Translation gives CASSLSTSFSGANVLTF. Full variable domain (rest looked up from reference TRBV28 and TRBJ2-6): DVKVTQSSRYLVKRTGEKVFLECVQDMDHENMFWYRQDPGLGLRLIYFSYDVKMKEKGDIPEGYSVSREKKERFSLILESASTNQTSMYLCASSLSTSFSGANVLTFGAGSRLTVL.

The CDR3 here is CASRQGWGEQFF. The CDR3 DNA reads as TGTGCCAGCAGACAGGGGTGGGGTGAGCAGTTCTTC. The chain carries TRBV6-2 or TRBV6-3 and TRBJ2-1, with 7 bases lining up with TRBD1. The J segment lost 9 bases and the V segment lost 6 bases, leaving 5 bases of the junction unmatched. This CDR3 spans 12 amino acids. The germline V gene has CDR1 MNHEY and CDR2 SVGEGT.

This clonotype was observed a handful of times. The chain carries TRBV7-2 and TRBJ2-1; 8 positions match TRBD1. The CDR3 is 16 amino acids. V shed 4 bases and J 0 bases; nucleotides not matched to a gene: 5. CDR1 and CDR2 (germline): SGHTA, FQGNSA. Here the CDR3 DNA reads TGTGCCAGCAGCTCCACAGGGGGTAGCTCCTACAATGAGCAGTTCTTC. Translating gives CASSSTGGSSYNEQFF.

There are many counts of this clonotype. CDR3 protein: CASIGAGELFF. Here the CDR3 DNA reads TGTGCCAGCATTGGGGCCGGGGAGCTGTTTTTT. This chain connects TRBV7-6 to TRBJ2-2; D unclear. Germline-derived CDR1 and CDR2 are SGHVS and FNYEAQ. The CDR3 sequence is 11 residues long. The ends were cut back, 7 bases at V and 6 bases at J, with 6 bases in the middle.